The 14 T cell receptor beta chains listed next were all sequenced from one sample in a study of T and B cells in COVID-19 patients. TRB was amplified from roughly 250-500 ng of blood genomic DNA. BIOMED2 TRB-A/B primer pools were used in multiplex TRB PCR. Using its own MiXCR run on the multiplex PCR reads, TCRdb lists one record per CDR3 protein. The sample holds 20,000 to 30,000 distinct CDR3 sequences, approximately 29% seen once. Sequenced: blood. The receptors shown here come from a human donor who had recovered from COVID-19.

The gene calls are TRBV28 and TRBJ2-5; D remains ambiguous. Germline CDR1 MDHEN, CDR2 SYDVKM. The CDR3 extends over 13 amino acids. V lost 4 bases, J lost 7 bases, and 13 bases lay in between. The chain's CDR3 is CASSSGPRGTQYF. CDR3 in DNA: TGTGCCAGCAGTTCGGGCCCGCGAGGGACCCAGTACTTC. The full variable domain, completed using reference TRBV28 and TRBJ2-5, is DVKVTQSSRYLVKRTGEKVFLECVQDMDHENMFWYRQDPGLGLRLIYFSYDVKMKEKGDIPEGYSVSREKKERFSLILESASTNQTSMYLCASSSGPRGTQYFGPGTRLLVL.

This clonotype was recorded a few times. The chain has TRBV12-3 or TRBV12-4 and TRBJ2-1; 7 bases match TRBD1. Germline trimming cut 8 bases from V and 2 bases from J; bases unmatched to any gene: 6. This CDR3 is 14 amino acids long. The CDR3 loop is CASHSGQPYNEQFF. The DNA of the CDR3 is TGTGCCAGCCACTCGGGACAGCCCTACAATGAGCAGTTCTTC.

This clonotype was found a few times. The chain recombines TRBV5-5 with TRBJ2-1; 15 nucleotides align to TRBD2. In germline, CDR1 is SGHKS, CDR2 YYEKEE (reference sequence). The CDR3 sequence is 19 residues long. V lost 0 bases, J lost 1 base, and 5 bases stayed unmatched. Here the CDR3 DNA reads TGTGCCAGCAGCTTGGCCGGGACTAGCGGGAGGTTGTCCTACAATGAGCAGTTCTTC. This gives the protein CASSLAGTSGRLSYNEQFF.

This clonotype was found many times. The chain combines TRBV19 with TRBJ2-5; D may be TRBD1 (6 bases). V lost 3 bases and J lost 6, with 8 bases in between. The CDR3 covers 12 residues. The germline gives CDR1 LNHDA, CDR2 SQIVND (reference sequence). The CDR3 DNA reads TGTGCCAGTAGTATGGGGGCGCAGACCCAGTACTTC. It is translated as CASSMGAQTQYF.

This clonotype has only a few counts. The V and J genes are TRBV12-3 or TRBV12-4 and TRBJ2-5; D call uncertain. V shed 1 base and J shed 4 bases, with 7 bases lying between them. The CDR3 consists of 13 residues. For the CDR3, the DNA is TGTGCCAGCAGTTTAGTTCACCCAGAGACCCAGTACTTC. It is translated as CASSLVHPETQYF.

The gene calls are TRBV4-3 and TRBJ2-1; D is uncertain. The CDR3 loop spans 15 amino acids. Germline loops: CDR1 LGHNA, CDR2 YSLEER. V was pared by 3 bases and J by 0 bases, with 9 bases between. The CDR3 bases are TGCGCCAGCAGCCAGGGCAGGTCCTCCTACAATGAGCAGTTCTTC. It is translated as CASSQGRSSYNEQFF.

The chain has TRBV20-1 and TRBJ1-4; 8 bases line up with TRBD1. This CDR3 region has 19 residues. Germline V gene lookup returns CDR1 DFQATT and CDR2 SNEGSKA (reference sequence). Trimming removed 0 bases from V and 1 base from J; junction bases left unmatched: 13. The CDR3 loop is CSARDRAQGVLITNEKLFF. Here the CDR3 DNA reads TGCAGTGCTAGAGATAGGGCACAGGGGGTACTTATAACTAATGAAAAACTGTTTTTT.

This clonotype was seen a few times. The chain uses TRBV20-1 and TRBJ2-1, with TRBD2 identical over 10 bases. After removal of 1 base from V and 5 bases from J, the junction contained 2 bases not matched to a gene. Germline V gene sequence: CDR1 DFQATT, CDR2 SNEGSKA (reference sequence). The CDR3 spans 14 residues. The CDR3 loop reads CSARVTSGHNEQFF. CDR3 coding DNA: TGCAGTGCTAGAGTGACTAGCGGGCACAATGAGCAGTTCTTC.

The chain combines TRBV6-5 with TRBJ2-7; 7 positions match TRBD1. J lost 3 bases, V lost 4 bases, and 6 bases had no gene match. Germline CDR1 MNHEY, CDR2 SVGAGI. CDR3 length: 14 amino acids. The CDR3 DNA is TGTGCCAGCAGTTCCGGGACAGCCCGCTACGAGCAGTACTTC. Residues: CASSSGTARYEQYF.

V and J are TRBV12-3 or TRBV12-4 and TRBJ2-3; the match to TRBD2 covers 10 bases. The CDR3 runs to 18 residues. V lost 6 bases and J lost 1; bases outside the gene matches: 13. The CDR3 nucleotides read TGTGCCAGCAGCCCGGTTCCGGGGACTAGCGATCGCACAGATACGCAGTATTTT. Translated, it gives CASSPVPGTSDRTDTQYF.

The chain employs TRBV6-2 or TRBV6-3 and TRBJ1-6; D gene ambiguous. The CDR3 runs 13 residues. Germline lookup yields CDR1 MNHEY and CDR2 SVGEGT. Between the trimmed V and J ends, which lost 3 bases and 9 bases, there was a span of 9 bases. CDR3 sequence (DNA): TGTGCCAGCAGTTATCCGGGAGGTTCACCCCTCCACTTT. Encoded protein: CASSYPGGSPLHF.

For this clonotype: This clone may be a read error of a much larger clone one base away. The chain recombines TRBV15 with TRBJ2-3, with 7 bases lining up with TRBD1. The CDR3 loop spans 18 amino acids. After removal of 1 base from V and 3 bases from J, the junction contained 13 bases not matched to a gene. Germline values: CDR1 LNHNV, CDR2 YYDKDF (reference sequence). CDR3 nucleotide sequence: TGTGCCACCAGCAGAGTAACCTTCAAGGGGGCCAAGACAGATACGCAGTATTTT. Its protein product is CATSRVTFKGAKTDTQYF.

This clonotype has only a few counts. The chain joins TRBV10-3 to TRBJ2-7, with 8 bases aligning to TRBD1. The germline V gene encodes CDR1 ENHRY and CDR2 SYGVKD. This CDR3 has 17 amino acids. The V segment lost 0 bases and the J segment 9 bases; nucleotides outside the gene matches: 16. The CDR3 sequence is CAISESSPGTGLAGQYF. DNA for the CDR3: TGTGCCATCAGTGAGTCGAGCCCCGGGACAGGCCTGGCCGGGCAGTACTTC.

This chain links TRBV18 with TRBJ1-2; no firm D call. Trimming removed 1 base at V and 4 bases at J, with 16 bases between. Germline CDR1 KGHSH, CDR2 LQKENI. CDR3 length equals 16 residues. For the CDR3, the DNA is TGTGCCAGCTCACCACTCCCCACGGTGGTTGGCTATGGCTACACCTTC. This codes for CASSPLPTVVGYGYTF.